The 15 T cell receptor beta chains below come from one sample, sequenced in a study of early T cells in non-severe SARS-CoV-2 infection. TCRdb independently ran MiXCR on the 5' RACE reads; one entry per CDR3 protein. The table includes more than 95,000 distinct CDR3 sequences, roughly 17% detected once. Sequencing used whole blood. Source of these receptors: an adult who was a healthcare worker with PCR-confirmed SARS-CoV-2 infection or an uninfected control (not recorded which).

Note on this clonotype: The junction departs from the called germline gene at one end, perhaps through a read error. The chain uses TRBV11-2 and TRBJ1-1, with D possibly being TRBD1 (5 bases). CDR1 and CDR2 from the germline V gene are SGHAT and FQNNGV. The CDR3 length is 15 residues. CDR3 sequence (DNA): TGTGTCAGCAGCTACGAGGTCCCGAGGGGCACTGAAGCTTTCTTT. Its protein is CVSSYEVPRGTEAFF.

The V and J genes are TRBV29-1 and TRBJ2-5; D is undetermined. CDR1 is SQVTM and CDR2 is ANQGSEA in the germline V gene. V was pared by 6 bases and J by 7 bases, with 6 bases between. CDR3 length: 9 amino acids. CDR3 loop: CSVNGTQYF. The CDR3 DNA is TGCAGCGTGAACGGGACCCAGTACTTC.

This clonotype was picked up a small number of times. The chain couples TRBV29-1 to TRBJ2-1; 8 bases match TRBD1. Germline V gives CDR1 SQVTM, CDR2 ANQGSEA. CDR3 size: 11 residues. Written as DNA, the CDR3 is TGCAGGGGACAGGTCTACAATGAGCAGTTCTTC. Protein: CRGQVYNEQFF.

The rearrangement joins TRBV7-9 to TRBJ2-7; no definite D call. Germline CDR1 reads SEHNR; CDR2 reads FQNEAQ (reference sequence). The CDR3 spans 16 residues. V shed 1 base and J shed 6 bases, with 19 bases lying between them. The CDR3 reads CASSLGSVTLMREQYF. The CDR3 coding sequence is TGTGCCAGCAGCTTAGGATCCGTTACCCTTATGCGCGAGCAGTACTTC.

This clonotype was seen only a few times. The chain combines TRBV10-3 with TRBJ2-7; the D is unclear. Looked up from germline, CDR1 is ENHRY and CDR2 is SYGVKD. This CDR3 is 13 amino acids long. Trimming left V 2 bases short and J 2 bases short, with 7 bases between. The CDR3 DNA follows: TGTGCCATCAGTGAGCTCCACCCCTACGAGCAGTACTTC. This translates into CAISELHPYEQYF.

This chain uses TRBV30 with TRBJ1-1, with 7 bases matching TRBD1. The CDR3 extends over 14 amino acids. The J segment lost 0 bases and the V segment lost 8 bases, leaving 9 bases of the junction unmatched. Per germline, CDR1 GTSNPN and CDR2 SVGIG (reference sequence). CDR3 nucleotide sequence: TGTGCCCGCCGGGACAGAGGAGTGAACACTGAAGCTTTCTTT. Translating gives CARRDRGVNTEAFF.

The chain's CDR3 is CASGTGTEDYNEQFF. The CDR3 coding sequence is TGTGCCAGCGGCACCGGGACAGAGGACTACAATGAGCAGTTCTTC. The genes are TRBV28 and TRBJ2-1; 7 bases agree with TRBD1. V shed 8 bases, J shed 3 bases, and the junction held 10 bases outside the gene matches. CDR1 and CDR2 from the germline V gene are MDHEN and SYDVKM. This CDR3 spans 15 amino acids.

This clonotype was seen more than once but under ten times. The chain couples TRBV5-5 to TRBJ1-1, with D hard to call. With 2 bases removed from V and 4 bases from J, the gap between germline ends came to 9 bases. CDR1 and CDR2 (germline): SGHKS, YYEKEE (reference sequence). This CDR3 contains 13 residues. CDR3 sequence: CASSFGGLTEAFF. CDR3 bases: TGTGCCAGCAGCTTCGGCGGCCTCACTGAAGCTTTCTTT.

This clonotype was recorded a few times. This rearrangement joins TRBV7-6 to TRBJ2-3, with 14 bases that match TRBD2. V lost 8 bases and J lost 2; bases outside the gene matches: 3. The CDR3 has 15 residues. Germline V gene lookup returns CDR1 SGHVS and CDR2 FNYEAQ. As DNA, the CDR3 is TGTGCCAGCGGACTAGCGGGGGGACCCACAGATACGCAGTATTTT. Its protein product is CASGLAGGPTDTQYF.

At least ten counts were recorded for this clonotype. V and J are TRBV30 and TRBJ2-3; 7 bases map to TRBD1. The CDR3 has 14 amino acids. Trimming at V came to 0 bases and at J to 2 bases, leaving 2 bases not matched to a gene. Germline CDR1 is GTSNPN and CDR2 is SVGIG (reference sequence). DNA of the CDR3: TGTGCCTGGAGTGTAACAGGGGACACAGATACGCAGTATTTT. Its protein product is CAWSVTGDTDTQYF.

V usage is TRBV28 and J usage is TRBJ1-3, with D possibly matching TRBD1 (5 bases). Trimming removed 5 bases at V and 2 bases at J, with 16 bases between. The germline V gene has CDR1 MDHEN and CDR2 SYDVKM. The CDR3 sequence is 16 residues long. CDR3 region: CASSPPLGGAGNTIYF. The DNA for the CDR3 is TGTGCCAGCAGTCCACCCCTCGGGGGGGCTGGAAACACCATATATTTT.

This clonotype was seen a handful of times. This sequence joins TRBV7-9 and TRBJ1-1; no clear D gene. The germline V and J ends were trimmed by 4 bases and 6 bases, with 12 bases remaining between them. CDR3 size: 13 residues. The V gene's germline CDR1 is SEHNR and CDR2 FQNEAQ (reference sequence). The CDR3 DNA reads as TGTGCCAGCAGCTCCCAGGCCTTGGCTGAAGCTTTCTTT. Translated, it gives CASSSQALAEAFF.

A few counts support this clonotype. This rearrangement joins TRBV5-1 to TRBJ1-2; 7 bases agree with TRBD1. V was clipped by 4 bases and J by 8 bases; unmatched bases: 11. This CDR3 comprises 14 residues. Germline V lookup: CDR1 SGHRS, CDR2 YFSETQ. In DNA form, the CDR3 reads TGCGCCAGCAGCCCTGACAGGGAATGGAGCGGCTACACCTTC. Amino acids: CASSPDREWSGYTF.

The chain joins TRBV5-1 to TRBJ1-1; no clear D gene. From germline, CDR1 is SGHRS and CDR2 YFSETQ. V gave up 2 bases and J gave up 4 bases, with 15 bases separating them. This CDR3 has 15 residues. The CDR3, as DNA: TGCGCCAGCAGCTTCGGACTCGACGGTGGCACTGAAGCTTTCTTT. Translating gives CASSFGLDGGTEAFF.

The V call is TRBV28, the J call TRBJ1-1; possible D gene TRBD1, 5 bases. The CDR3 has 15 residues. Germline V gene sequence: CDR1 MDHEN, CDR2 SYDVKM. V was pared by 2 bases and J by 0 bases, with 10 bases between. The CDR3 DNA reads TGTGCCAGCAGTTTAATGCAGGGCATGAACACTGAAGCTTTCTTT. This gives the protein CASSLMQGMNTEAFF.